This record concerns one T cell receptor (beta chain) sequence. Antigen unknown. Time point specified: sample taken at primary tumor resection. Each CDR3 protein gets one entry after TCRdb re-called the 5' RACE reads with MiXCR. The sample has 25,000 to 30,000 distinct CDR3 sequences; 7.1% are singletons. The sample belongs to a study of spatial heterogeneity in lung cancer. General observations from the study: In tumors, expanded intratumoral alpha and beta TCR counts tracked mutation counts. Ubiquitous nonsynonymous mutations were tracked by counts of ubiquitous expanded TCRs, and regional ones by counts of regional expanded TCRs.

The source was lung tumor tissue, collected at surgery. This clonotype was sampled from a male donor with early-stage non-small cell lung cancer.

The CDR3 DNA sequence: TGTGCCAGCAGCTTAACAGGGGCGAACATTCAGTACTTC. It encodes CASSLTGANIQYF. This rearrangement joins TRBV11-2 to TRBJ2-4; 7 bases align to TRBD1. With V trimmed by 2 bases and J by 7 bases, 2 bases remained unmatched. The germline V gene has CDR1 SGHAT and CDR2 FQNNGV. This CDR3 spans 13 amino acids.